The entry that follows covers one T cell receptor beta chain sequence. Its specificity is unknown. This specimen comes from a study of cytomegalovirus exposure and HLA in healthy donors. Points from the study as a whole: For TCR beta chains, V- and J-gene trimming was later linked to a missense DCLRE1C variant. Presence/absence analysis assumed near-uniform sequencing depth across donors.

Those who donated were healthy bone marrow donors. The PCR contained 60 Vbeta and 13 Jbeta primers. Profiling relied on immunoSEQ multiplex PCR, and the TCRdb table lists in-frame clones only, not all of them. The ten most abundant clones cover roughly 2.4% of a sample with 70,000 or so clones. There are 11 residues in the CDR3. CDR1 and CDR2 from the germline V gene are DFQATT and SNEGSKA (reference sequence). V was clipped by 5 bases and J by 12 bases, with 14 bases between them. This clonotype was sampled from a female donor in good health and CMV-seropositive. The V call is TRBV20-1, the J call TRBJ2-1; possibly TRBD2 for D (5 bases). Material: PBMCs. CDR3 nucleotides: TGCAGTGCTCTCGCAGGAGAGGGGCAGTTCTTC. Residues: CSALAGEGQFF.